What follows is one T cell receptor beta chain and its context. No antigen is known for it. This sample stems from a study of Graves' ophthalmopathy and Graves' hyperthyroidism. RNA transcripts yielded amplified TCR beta CDR3 regions. The workflow started with a first-round RT-PCR run with HTBI primers and then moved on to a second-round multiplex PCR. Using its own MiXCR run on the multiplex PCR reads, TCRdb lists one record per CDR3 protein. The sample comprises 300,000 to 500,000 distinct CDR3 sequences, approximately 15% of which are singletons, and about 7.3% rests with the top ten. Overall study results and limits: Also, most clonotypes expanded in the thyroid above 0.001 frequency appeared in blood.

Germline V gene lookup returns CDR1 SEHNR and CDR2 FQNEAQ (reference sequence). Trimming removed 1 base at V and 0 bases at J, with 10 bases between. The CDR3 consists of 16 residues. What supplied the PBMCs was about 9.1 ml of fresh peripheral blood. Sequencing input: peripheral blood. The source is a woman between 18 and 29 years old with stable Graves' hyperthyroidism. This chain joins TRBV7-9 and TRBJ2-4; no firm D call. The DNA for the CDR3 is TGTGCCAGCAGCTTAGGACCGACGGAAGCCAAAAACATTCAGTACTTC. This codes for CASSLGPTEAKNIQYF.